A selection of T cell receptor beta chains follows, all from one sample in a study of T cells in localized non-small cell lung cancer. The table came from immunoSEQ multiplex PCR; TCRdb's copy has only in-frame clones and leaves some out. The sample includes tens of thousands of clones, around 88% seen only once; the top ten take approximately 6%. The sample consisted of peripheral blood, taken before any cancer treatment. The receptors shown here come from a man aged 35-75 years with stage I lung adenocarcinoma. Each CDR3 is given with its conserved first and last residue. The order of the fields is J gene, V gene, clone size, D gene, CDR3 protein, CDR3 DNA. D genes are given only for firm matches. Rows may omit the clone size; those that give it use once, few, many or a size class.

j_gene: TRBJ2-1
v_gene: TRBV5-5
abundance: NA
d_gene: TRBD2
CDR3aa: CASSLGTSFDNEQFF
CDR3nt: TGTGCCAGCAGCTTGGGGACTAGCTTCGACAATGAGCAGTTCTTC

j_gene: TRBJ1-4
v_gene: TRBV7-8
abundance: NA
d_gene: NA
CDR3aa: CASSPTFGPGALATNEKLFF
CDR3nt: TGTGCCAGCAGCCCTACCTTTGGGCCTGGGGCCTTAGCAACTAATGAAAAACTGTTTTTT

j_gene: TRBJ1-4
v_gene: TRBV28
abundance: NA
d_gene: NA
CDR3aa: CASIQRGGHEKLFF
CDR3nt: TGTGCCAGCATCCAGCGGGGAGGTCATGAAAAACTGTTTTTT

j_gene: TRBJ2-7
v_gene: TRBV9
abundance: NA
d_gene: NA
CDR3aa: CASSVGTGATYEQYF
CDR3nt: TGTGCCAGCAGCGTAGGAACGGGAGCGACCTACGAGCAGTACTTC

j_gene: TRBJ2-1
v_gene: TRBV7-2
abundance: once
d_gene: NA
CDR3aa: CASSPGGWEQFF
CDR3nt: TGTGCCAGCAGCCCAGGGGGGTGGGAGCAGTTCTTC

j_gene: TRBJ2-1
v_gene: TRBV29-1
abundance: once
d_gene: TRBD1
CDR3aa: CSVETSGTGGEGEQFF
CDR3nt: TGCAGCGTTGAAACCTCCGGGACAGGGGGCGAGGGTGAGCAGTTCTTC

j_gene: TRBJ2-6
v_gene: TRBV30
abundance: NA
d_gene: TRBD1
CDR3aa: CAWSATGTGIVGANVLTF
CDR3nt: TGTGCCTGGAGTGCAACCGGGACAGGGATTGTTGGGGCCAACGTCCTGACTTTC

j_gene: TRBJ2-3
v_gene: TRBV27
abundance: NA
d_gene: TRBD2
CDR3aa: CASSLSSDSGRRSTDTQYF
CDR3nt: TGTGCCAGCAGTTTATCGAGTGATAGCGGGAGACGGAGTACAGATACGCAGTATTTT

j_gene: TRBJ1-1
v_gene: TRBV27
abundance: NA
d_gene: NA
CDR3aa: CASSFFNGGRGEAFF
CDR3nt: TGTGCCAGCAGTTTCTTTAACGGGGGGCGCGGTGAAGCTTTCTTT

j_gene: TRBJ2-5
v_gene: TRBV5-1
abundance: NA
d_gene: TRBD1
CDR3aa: CASSLLTGGEETQYF
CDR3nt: TGCGCCAGCAGCTTGTTGACAGGGGGCGAAGAGACCCAGTACTTC

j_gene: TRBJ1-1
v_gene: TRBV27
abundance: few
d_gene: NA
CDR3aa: CASSLSGYTEAFF
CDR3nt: TGTGCCAGCAGTTTATCGGGGTACACTGAAGCTTTCTTT

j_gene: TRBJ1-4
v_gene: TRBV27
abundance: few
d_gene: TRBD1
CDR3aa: CASRPQGATNEKLFF
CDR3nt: TGTGCCAGCAGACCTCAGGGGGCTACTAATGAAAAACTGTTTTTT

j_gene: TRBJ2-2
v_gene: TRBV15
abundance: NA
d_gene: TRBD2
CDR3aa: CATSSRLAAGELFF
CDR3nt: TGTGCCACCAGCAGTAGGCTAGCGGCCGGGGAGCTGTTTTTT

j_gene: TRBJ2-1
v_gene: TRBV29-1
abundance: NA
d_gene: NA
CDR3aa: CSVAGLTEGSYNEQFF
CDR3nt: TGCAGCGTTGCTGGGTTGACCGAGGGGTCCTACAATGAGCAGTTCTTC

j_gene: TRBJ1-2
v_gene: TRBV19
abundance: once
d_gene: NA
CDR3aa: CASSGPRRENYGYTF
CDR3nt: TGTGCCAGTAGTGGCCCGAGGAGGGAGAACTATGGCTACACCTTC

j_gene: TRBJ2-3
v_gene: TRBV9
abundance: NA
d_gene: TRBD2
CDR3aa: CASSPRTSGKRTDTQYF
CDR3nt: TGTGCCAGCAGCCCGCGGACTAGCGGGAAACGCACAGATACGCAGTATTTT

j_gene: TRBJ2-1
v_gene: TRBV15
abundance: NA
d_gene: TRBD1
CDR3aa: CATSSPIGTGDNEQFF
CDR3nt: TGTGCCACCAGCTCACCCATCGGGACAGGAGACAATGAGCAGTTCTTC

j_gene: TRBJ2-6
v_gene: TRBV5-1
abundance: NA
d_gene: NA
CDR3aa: CASSASATGANVLTF
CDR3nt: TGCGCCAGCAGCGCTAGCGCTACTGGGGCCAACGTCCTGACTTTC

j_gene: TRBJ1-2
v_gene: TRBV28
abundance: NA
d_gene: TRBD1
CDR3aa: CASSGQAPSSYGYTF
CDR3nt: TGTGCCAGCAGTGGACAGGCCCCTTCTAGCTATGGCTACACCTTC

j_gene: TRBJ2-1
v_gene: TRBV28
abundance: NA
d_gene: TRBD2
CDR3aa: CASSPPRTSGRGRNEQFF
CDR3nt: TGTGCCAGCAGCCCGCCCCGGACTAGCGGGAGGGGTAGGAATGAGCAGTTCTTC

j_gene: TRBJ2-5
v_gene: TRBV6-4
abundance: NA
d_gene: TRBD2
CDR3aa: CASSELAGVETQYF
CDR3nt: TGTGCCAGCAGTGAGCTAGCGGGAGTGGAGACCCAGTACTTC

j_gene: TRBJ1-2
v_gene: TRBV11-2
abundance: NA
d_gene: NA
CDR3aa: CASSLGRDGYTF
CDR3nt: TGTGCCAGCAGCCTAGGGCGGGACGGCTACACCTTC

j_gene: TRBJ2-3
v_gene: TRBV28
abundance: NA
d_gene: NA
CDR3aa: CASSSLRGSSTDTQYF
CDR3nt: TGTGCCAGCAGTTCCCTACGGGGGAGTAGCACAGATACGCAGTATTTT

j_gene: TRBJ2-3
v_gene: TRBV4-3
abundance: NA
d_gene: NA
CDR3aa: CASSQLIRATSTDTQYF
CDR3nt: TGCGCCAGCAGCCAACTCATCCGGGCTACTAGCACAGATACGCAGTATTTT

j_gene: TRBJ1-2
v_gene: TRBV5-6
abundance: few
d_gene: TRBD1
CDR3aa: CASSLRGNYGYTF
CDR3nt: TGTGCCAGCAGCCTCAGGGGGAACTATGGCTACACCTTC

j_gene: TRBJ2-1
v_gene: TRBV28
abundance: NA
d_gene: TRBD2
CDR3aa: CASSPRTSGAYNEQFF
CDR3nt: TGTGCCAGCAGTCCTCGGACTAGCGGTGCCTACAATGAGCAGTTCTTC

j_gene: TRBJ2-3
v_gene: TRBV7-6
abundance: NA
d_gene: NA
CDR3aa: CASSPAAATSTDTQYF
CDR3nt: TGTGCCAGCAGCCCCGCGGCGGCTACTAGCACAGATACGCAGTATTTT

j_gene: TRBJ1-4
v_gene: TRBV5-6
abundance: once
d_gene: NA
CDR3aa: CASSFRAAEKLFF
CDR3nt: TGTGCCAGCAGCTTTAGGGCAGCGGAAAAACTGTTTTTT

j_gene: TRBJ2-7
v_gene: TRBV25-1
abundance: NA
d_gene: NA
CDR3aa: CASSEGRLKAYEQYF
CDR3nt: TGTGCCAGCAGTGAAGGACGGTTAAAGGCCTACGAGCAGTACTTC

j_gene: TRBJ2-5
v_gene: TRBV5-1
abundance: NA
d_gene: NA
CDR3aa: CASSLVGVLEETQYF
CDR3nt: TGCGCCAGCAGCTTGGTGGGGGTGTTGGAAGAGACCCAGTACTTC

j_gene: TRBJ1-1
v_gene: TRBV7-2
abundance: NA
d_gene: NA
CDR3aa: CASSLNLAEAFF
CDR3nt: TGTGCCAGCAGCTTAAATCTTGCTGAAGCTTTCTTT

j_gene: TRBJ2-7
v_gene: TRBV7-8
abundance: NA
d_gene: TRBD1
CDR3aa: CASATGGLGGYLYEQYF
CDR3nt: TGTGCCAGCGCAACAGGGGGTTTAGGCGGGTACCTTTACGAGCAGTACTTC

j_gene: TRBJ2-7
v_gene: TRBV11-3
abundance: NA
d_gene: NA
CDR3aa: CASSSGRSYEQYF
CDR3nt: TGTGCCAGCAGCTCGGGGCGTTCCTACGAGCAGTACTTC

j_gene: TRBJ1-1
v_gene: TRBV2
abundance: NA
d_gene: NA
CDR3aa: CASRRGLGSLNTEAFF
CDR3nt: TGTGCCAGCAGAAGGGGGTTAGGAAGCTTGAACACTGAAGCTTTCTTT

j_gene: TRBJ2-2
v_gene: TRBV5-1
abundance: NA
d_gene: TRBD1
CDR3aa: CASSSDRGFAGELFF
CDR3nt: TGCGCCAGCAGTAGCGACAGGGGGTTTGCCGGGGAGCTGTTTTTT

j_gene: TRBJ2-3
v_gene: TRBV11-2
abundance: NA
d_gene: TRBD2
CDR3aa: CASDEDSGRWTDTQYF
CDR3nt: TGTGCCAGTGACGAAGATAGCGGGAGATGGACAGATACGCAGTATTTT

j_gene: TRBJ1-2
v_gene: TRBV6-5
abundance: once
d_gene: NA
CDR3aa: CASSYSSRSQGYTF
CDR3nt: TGTGCCAGCAGTTACTCGAGTAGGTCTCAAGGCTACACCTTC

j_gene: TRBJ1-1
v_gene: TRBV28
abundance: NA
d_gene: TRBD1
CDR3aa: CASTQGGWDTEAFF
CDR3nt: TGTGCCAGCACCCAAGGGGGCTGGGACACTGAAGCTTTCTTT

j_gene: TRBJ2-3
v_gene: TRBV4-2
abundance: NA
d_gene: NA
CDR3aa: CASSQDRQYSTDTQYF
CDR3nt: TGTGCCAGCAGCCAAGATCGGCAATACAGCACAGATACGCAGTATTTT

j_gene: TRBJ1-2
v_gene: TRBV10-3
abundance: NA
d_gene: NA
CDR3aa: CAISEEAYGYTF
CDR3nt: TGTGCCATCAGTGAAGAAGCGTATGGCTACACCTTC

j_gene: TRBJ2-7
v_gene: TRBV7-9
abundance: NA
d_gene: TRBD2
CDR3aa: CASSLGGSLEQYF
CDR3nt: TGTGCCAGCAGCTTAGGCGGGAGTCTCGAGCAGTACTTC

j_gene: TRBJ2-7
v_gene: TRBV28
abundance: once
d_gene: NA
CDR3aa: CASSFQNYEQYF
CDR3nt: TGTGCCAGCAGTTTCCAGAACTACGAGCAGTACTTC

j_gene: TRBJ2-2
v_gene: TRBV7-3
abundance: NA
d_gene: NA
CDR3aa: CASSPLGTGELFF
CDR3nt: TGTGCCAGCAGCCCACTTGGGACCGGGGAGCTGTTTTTT

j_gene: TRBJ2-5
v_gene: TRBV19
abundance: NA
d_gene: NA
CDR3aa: CASSEPPHRETQYF
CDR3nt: TGTGCCAGTTCCGAACCGCCCCACAGAGAGACCCAGTACTTC

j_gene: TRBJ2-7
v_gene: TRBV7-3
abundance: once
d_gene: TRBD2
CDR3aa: CASSLLAGSSYEQYF
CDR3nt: TGTGCCAGCAGCTTACTAGCGGGAAGCTCCTACGAGCAGTACTTC

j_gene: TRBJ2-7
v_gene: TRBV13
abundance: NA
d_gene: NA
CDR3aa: CASSRGTNEQYF
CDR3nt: TGTGCCAGCAGCCGGGGGACAAACGAGCAGTACTTC

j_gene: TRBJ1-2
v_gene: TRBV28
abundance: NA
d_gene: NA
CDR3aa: CASSLLGTVYGYTF
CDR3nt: TGTGCCAGCAGTTTACTGGGGACGGTCTATGGCTACACCTTC

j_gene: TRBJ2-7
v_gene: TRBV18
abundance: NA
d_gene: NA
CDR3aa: CASSPTSTGEQYF
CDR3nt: TGTGCCAGCTCACCCACCTCCACGGGGGAGCAGTACTTC

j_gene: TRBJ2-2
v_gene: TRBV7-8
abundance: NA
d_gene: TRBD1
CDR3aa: CASSFDRAGELFF
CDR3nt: TGTGCCAGCAGCTTTGACAGGGCCGGGGAGCTGTTTTTT

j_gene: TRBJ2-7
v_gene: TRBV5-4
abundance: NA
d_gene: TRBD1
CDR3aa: CASSLQGALSSYEQYF
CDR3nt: TGTGCCAGCAGCCTCCAGGGGGCGCTAAGCTCCTACGAGCAGTACTTC

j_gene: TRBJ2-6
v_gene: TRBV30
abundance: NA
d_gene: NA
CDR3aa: CAWRQILSGANVLTF
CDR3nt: TGTGCCTGGAGACAAATTCTCTCTGGGGCCAACGTCCTGACTTTC

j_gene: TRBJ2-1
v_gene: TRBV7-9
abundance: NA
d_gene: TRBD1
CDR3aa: CASSSRQGRFGEQFF
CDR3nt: TGTGCCAGCAGTTCAAGACAGGGGAGGTTTGGTGAGCAGTTCTTC

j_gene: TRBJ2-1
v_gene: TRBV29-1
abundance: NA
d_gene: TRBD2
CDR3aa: CSVRSSGGDEQFF
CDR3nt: TGCAGCGTTCGATCTAGCGGAGGGGATGAGCAGTTCTTC

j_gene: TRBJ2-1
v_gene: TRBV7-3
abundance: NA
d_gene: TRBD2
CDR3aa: CASSLGTSVNEQFF
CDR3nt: TGTGCCAGCAGCTTAGGGACTAGCGTCAATGAGCAGTTCTTC

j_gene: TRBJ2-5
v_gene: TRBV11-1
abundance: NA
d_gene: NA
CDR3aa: CASSLASGGRGETQYF
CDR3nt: TGTGCCAGCAGCTTAGCGTCGGGGGGCAGAGGGGAGACCCAGTACTTC

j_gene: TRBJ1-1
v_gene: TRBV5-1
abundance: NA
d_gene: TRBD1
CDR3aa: CASSPLQGADTEAFF
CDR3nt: TGCGCCAGCAGCCCCTTACAGGGGGCTGACACTGAAGCTTTCTTT

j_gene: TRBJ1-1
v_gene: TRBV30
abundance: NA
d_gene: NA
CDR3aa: CAWSSGSNTEAFF
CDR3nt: TGTGCCTGGAGTTCGGGATCGAACACTGAAGCTTTCTTT

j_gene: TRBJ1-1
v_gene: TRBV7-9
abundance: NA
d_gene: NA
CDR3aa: CASSSWDKLNTEAFF
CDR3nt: TGTGCCAGCAGCTCTTGGGACAAGTTGAACACTGAAGCTTTCTTT

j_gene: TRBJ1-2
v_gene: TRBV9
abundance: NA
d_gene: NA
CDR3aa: CASSVAAGQFYGYTF
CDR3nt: TGTGCCAGCAGCGTAGCCGCGGGGCAGTTCTATGGCTACACCTTC

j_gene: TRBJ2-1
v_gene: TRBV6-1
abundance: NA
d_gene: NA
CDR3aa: CASSIAASSYNEQFF
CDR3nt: TGTGCCAGCAGTATAGCGGCCAGCTCCTACAATGAGCAGTTCTTC